One T cell receptor (beta chain) is described in this entry. Its antigen is currently unknown. CDR3 size: 17 residues. The J segment lost 3 bases and the V segment lost 4 bases, leaving 10 bases of the junction unmatched. Germline V gene lookup returns CDR1 SGHRS and CDR2 YFSETQ. This sample stems from a study of T cells after posttransplantation cyclophosphamide. Points from the study as a whole: Later blood repertoires were often dominated by clones from the donor CD8+ memory compartment. After PTCy, TRB diversity resembled that of CNI/methotrexate controls. Tissue-infiltrating T cells from skin or gut overlapped little with blood T cells.

Busulfan-fludarabine conditioning, marrow transplant, and cyclophosphamide on days +3 and +4 were administered. The method was immunoSEQ multiplex PCR; TCRdb's version includes in-frame clones alone and lacks a portion of them. The sample records 15,000 to 20,000 clones, approximately 90% being singletons. This chain connects TRBV5-1 to TRBJ2-6; 7 positions match TRBD1. The sample here was PBMCs, taken after allogeneic stem cell transplant with posttransplant cyclophosphamide. The clonotype originates from a female patient aged 40-50 years who received an allogeneic stem cell transplant from a related donor, was CMV-positive, and had no GVHD. A share of the T cells may be of graft donor origin. CDR3 DNA sequence: TGCGCCAGCAGCCCAGGGACAGCCTTAGATGGGGCCAACGTCCTGACTTTC. This translates into CASSPGTALDGANVLTF.